Each of the 23 T cell receptor beta chains below was sequenced from the same sample in a study of blood T cell repertoires in COVID-19. The protocol was immunoSEQ multiplex PCR, while the TCRdb copy is restricted to in-frame clones and leaves out a portion. The table has around 200,000 clones, 75% to 90% seen once. The sequencing input was PBMCs or T cells enriched from blood (not recorded which). Receptors originate from a woman aged 18 to 35 who had recovered from COVID-19.

The gene calls are TRBV6-2 or TRBV6-3 and TRBJ2-5; TRBD2 is a possible D gene (5 bases). The CDR3 runs 11 residues. Germline loops: CDR1 MNHEY, CDR2 SVGEGT. The V gene lost 5 bases and the J gene lost 13 bases, with 14 bases spanning the gap. This chain's CDR3 is CASSRDMTGYF. The DNA of the CDR3 is TGTGCCAGCAGTCGGGATATGACGGGGTACTTC.

The V call is TRBV7-9, the J call TRBJ2-7; 12 bases are shared with TRBD2. Unmatched junction bases numbered 8, after V lost 5 bases and J lost 0 bases. The CDR3 covers 17 residues. Germline CDR1 and CDR2: SEHNR and FQNEAQ (reference sequence). The DNA for the CDR3 is TGTGCCAGCAGCGGGACTAGCGGGCCATCAGACTCCTACGAGCAGTACTTC. This codes for CASSGTSGPSDSYEQYF.

The genes are TRBV12-5 and TRBJ2-4; 7 positions agree with TRBD2. After removal of 0 bases from V and 7 bases from J, the junction contained 6 bases not matched to a gene. Germline CDR1 is LGHNT and CDR2 is FRNRAP. This CDR3 is built from 15 residues. This CDR3 reads CASGLVGDYMNIQYF. Here the CDR3 DNA reads TGTGCTAGTGGTTTGGTAGGGGACTATATGAACATTCAGTACTTC.

The CDR3 DNA reads as TGTGCCAGCAAGGAGGCAGGGGAAAGCTATGGCTACACCTTC. Amino acids: CASKEAGESYGYTF. V and J are TRBV27 and TRBJ1-2; D possibly corresponds to TRBD1 (6 bases). Germline V gene sequence: CDR1 MNHEY, CDR2 SMNVEV (reference sequence). Trimming removed 7 bases from V and 4 bases from J, with 16 bases in between. The CDR3 runs 14 residues.

V gene TRBV5-1 combines with J gene TRBJ2-3; tentatively, D is TRBD1 (5 bases). CDR3 length equals 16 residues. Germline CDR1 SGHRS, CDR2 YFSETQ. V lost 2 bases, J lost 1 base, and 14 bases lay in between. In nucleotides, the CDR3 is TGCGCCAGCAGCTTATTCGAAGGGGTCGGCACAGATACGCAGTATTTT. It yields the protein CASSLFEGVGTDTQYF.

V usage is TRBV29-1 and J usage is TRBJ1-1; no clear D. CDR3 length: 11 residues. Trimming pared 5 bases from V and 3 bases from J, leaving 7 bases between. The germline V gene encodes CDR1 SQVTM and CDR2 ANQGSEA. CDR3 protein: CSVRGYTEAFF. Written as DNA, the CDR3 is TGCAGCGTTAGAGGGTACACTGAAGCTTTCTTT.

The rearrangement links TRBV27 to TRBJ2-3; 7 bases agree with TRBD1. Germline CDR1 MNHEY, CDR2 SMNVEV (reference sequence). V shed 4 bases, J shed 0 bases, and the junction held 10 bases outside the gene matches. The CDR3 sequence is 17 residues long. Here the CDR3 reads CASSSHFRDSSTDTQYF. In nucleotides, the CDR3 is TGTGCCAGCAGTTCTCACTTCCGGGACAGCAGCACAGATACGCAGTATTTT.

This chain uses TRBV5-5 with TRBJ2-5; 7 bases are a match to TRBD2. The trim removed 4 bases at V and 1 base at J, leaving 7 bases unmatched. The germline gives CDR1 SGHKS, CDR2 YYEKEE (reference sequence). The CDR3 covers 15 residues. The CDR3 reads CASSRDYHPQETQYF. CDR3 coding DNA: TGTGCCAGCAGCCGGGACTACCACCCCCAAGAGACCCAGTACTTC.

The chain employs TRBV28 and TRBJ2-1; maybe TRBD1 (5 bases). Germline CDR1 is MDHEN and CDR2 is SYDVKM. The CDR3 runs to 15 residues. The germline V and J ends were trimmed by 4 bases and 0 bases, with 10 bases remaining between them. The CDR3 is CASSSTASSYNEQFF. The CDR3, as DNA: TGTGCCAGCAGTTCGACAGCAAGCTCCTACAATGAGCAGTTCTTC.

The chain joins TRBV7-9 to TRBJ2-3, with D unresolved. Germline-derived CDR1 and CDR2 are SEHNR and FQNEAQ (reference sequence). With 4 bases removed from V and 8 bases from J, the gap between germline ends came to 10 bases. The CDR3 runs 12 residues. CDR3 in amino acids: CASSSLTGTQYF. The DNA of the CDR3 is TGTGCCAGCAGCTCCCTAACGGGTACGCAGTATTTT.

Here the CDR3 reads CASSLAGGTTDTQYF. The CDR3 DNA is TGCGCCAGCAGCTTGGCAGGGGGCACCACAGATACGCAGTATTTT. The genes are TRBV5-1 and TRBJ2-3, with TRBD1 matching 8 bases. Germline CDR1 reads SGHRS; CDR2 reads YFSETQ. This CDR3 has 15 amino acids. V dropped 0 bases and J dropped 2; count of bases not matched to a gene: 2.

The V call is TRBV7-2, the J call TRBJ1-2; D might be TRBD1 (5 bases). In germline, CDR1 is SGHTA, CDR2 FQGNSA. CDR3 length: 13 residues. V was shortened by 3 bases and J by 8 bases, with 13 bases between the two germline ends. As DNA, the CDR3 is TGTGCCAGCAGCTTTCAGGGTATCGTAGGCTACACCTTC. Protein: CASSFQGIVGYTF. The full variable domain, with the rest looked up from reference TRBV7-2 and TRBJ1-2, is GAGVSQSPSNKVTEKGKDVELRCDPISGHTALYWYRQSLGQGLEFLIYFQGNSAPDKSGLPSDRFSAERTGGSVSTLTIQRTQQEDSAVYLCASSFQGIVGYTFGSGTRLTVV.

The chain employs TRBV13 and TRBJ2-1; 10 bases line up with TRBD1. Trimming cost V 5 bases and J 0 bases; bases outside gene matches: 19. Germline V CDR1 and CDR2: PRHDT, FYEKMQ (reference sequence). This CDR3 is built from 21 residues. CDR3 nucleotides: TGTGCCAGCAGCAACGACAAACCGGGACAGGGGATACCTAGCTCCTACAATGAGCAGTTCTTC. Protein sequence: CASSNDKPGQGIPSSYNEQFF.

The chain links TRBV5-1 to TRBJ2-7; the D is unclear. The CDR3 length is 11 residues. Trimming shortened V by 1 base and J by 4 bases, and 3 bases separated the two germline ends. Germline V gene data show CDR1 as SGHRS and CDR2 as YFSETQ. The CDR3 here is CASSLTYEQYF. The CDR3 DNA follows: TGCGCCAGCAGCTTGACATACGAGCAGTACTTC.

The V call is TRBV5-6, the J call TRBJ2-7; TRBD1 is a possible D gene (5 bases). This CDR3 has 13 amino acids. V dropped 0 bases and J dropped 2 bases, with 6 bases sitting between them. Germline CDR1 SGHDT, CDR2 YYEEEE. CDR3 DNA sequence: TGTGCCAGCAGCTTGGCCAGGGCCTACGAGCAGTACTTC. Protein: CASSLARAYEQYF. The variable domain in full, with the rest retrieved from reference TRBV5-6 and TRBJ2-7, is DAGVTQSPTHLIKTRGQQVTLRCSPKSGHDTVSWYQQALGQGPQFIFQYYEEEERQRGNFPDRFSGHQFPNYSSELNVNALLLGDSALYLCASSLARAYEQYFGPGTRLTVT.

The rearrangement joins TRBV5-1 to TRBJ2-7, with TRBD2 as a possible D gene (5 bases). V was clipped by 4 bases and J by 5 bases, with 13 bases between them. Germline assignment: CDR1 SGHRS and CDR2 YFSETQ. The CDR3 spans 13 residues. CDR3 bases: TGCGCCAGCAGCCCCACCGCCGGGGACGAGCAGTACTTC. Translated, it gives CASSPTAGDEQYF.

This clone was seen a single time. The chain is built from TRBV11-2 and TRBJ2-1, with TRBD2 as a possible D gene (6 bases). Germline lookup yields CDR1 SGHAT and CDR2 FQNNGV. The CDR3 contains 13 residues. V was clipped by 5 bases and J by 9 bases, with 14 bases between them. CDR3 sequence: CASSPTRVGEQFF. CDR3 coding DNA: TGTGCCAGCAGCCCGACTAGAGTCGGTGAGCAGTTCTTC.

This rearrangement joins TRBV6-5 to TRBJ2-7, with D possibly TRBD2 on 6 matching bases. Germline V CDR1 and CDR2: MNHEY, SVGAGI. With 6 bases removed from V and 1 base from J, the gap between germline ends came to 13 bases. This CDR3 contains 14 residues. The CDR3 DNA is TGTGCCAGCAGGAGCGGGCCGCTATCCTACGAGCAGTACTTC. Protein sequence: CASRSGPLSYEQYF.

The J gene is TRBJ2-1, the V gene TRBV10-1, with 10 bases that match TRBD2. Germline V gene sequence: CDR1 WNHNN, CDR2 SYGVQD (reference sequence). The CDR3 is 15 residues long. Trimming removed 3 bases from V and 9 bases from J; junction bases left unmatched: 8. The CDR3 loop is CASSDLPGLASEQFF. CDR3 bases: TGCGCCAGCAGTGACCTACCGGGACTAGCGTCTGAGCAGTTCTTC.

The genes are TRBV28 and TRBJ2-7; possible D gene TRBD1, 5 bases. The CDR3 sequence is 14 residues long. V shed 5 bases and J shed 0 bases, with 11 bases lying between them. The germline V gene encodes CDR1 MDHEN and CDR2 SYDVKM. CDR3 sequence (DNA): TGTGCCAGCAGTCTCACGACAGACTCCTACGAGCAGTACTTC. Translated: CASSLTTDSYEQYF.

The V gene is TRBV3-1 (or the pseudogene TRBV3-2), the J gene TRBJ2-2, with 15 nucleotides matching TRBD2. Unmatched junction bases numbered 7, after V lost 4 bases and J lost 4 bases. CDR1 and CDR2 from the germline V gene are LGHDT and YNNKEL (reference sequence). This CDR3 is built from 18 residues. The CDR3 here is CASSPGLAGGTGTGELFF. The CDR3, as DNA: TGTGCCAGCAGCCCGGGACTAGCGGGGGGTACGGGCACCGGGGAGCTGTTTTTT.

The rearrangement uses TRBV10-1 and TRBJ2-5; D possibly corresponds to TRBD2 (6 bases). The CDR3 is 15 amino acids. Trimming stripped 4 bases from V and 1 base from J, with 13 bases between. Per the germline V gene, CDR1 is WNHNN and CDR2 is SYGVQD (reference sequence). The CDR3 here is CASSATAGLQETQYF. The CDR3, as DNA: TGCGCCAGCAGTGCCACGGCGGGACTCCAAGAGACCCAGTACTTC.

This chain connects TRBV11-2 to TRBJ2-2; D might be TRBD1 (6 bases). Germline V gene data show CDR1 as SGHAT and CDR2 as FQNNGV. Trimming pared 5 bases from V and 0 bases from J, leaving 10 bases between. CDR3 size: 15 residues. DNA of the CDR3: TGTGCCAGCAGCGGGGACATCTCGAACACCGGGGAGCTGTTTTTT. This gives the protein CASSGDISNTGELFF.